These T cell receptor beta chains were read from a single sample in a study of blood T cell repertoires in COVID-19. Sequencing was performed with immunoSEQ multiplex PCR; in TCRdb, only in-frame clones are kept and a portion is missing. The profile shows under 150,000 clones, approximately 87% of them singletons. The sequencing input was PBMCs or T cells enriched from blood (not recorded which). The receptors originated from a man aged 45-65 years in a cohort exposed to, infected with or recovered from COVID-19 (not recorded which). The conserved cysteine and the conserved F or W are not part of the CDR3 here. Each record gives: V gene, J gene, D gene, CDR3 protein. A D gene is named only where the DNA matches it firmly.

v_call: TRBV3-1/TRBV3-2; j_call: TRBJ2-5; d_call: .; cdr3_aa: ASLRSGQETQY
v_call: TRBV5-6; j_call: TRBJ1-1; d_call: .; cdr3_aa: ASSIDRRTHLEAF
v_call: TRBV6-7; j_call: TRBJ2-3; d_call: TRBD1; cdr3_aa: ASSLDRTSTDTQY
v_call: TRBV19; j_call: TRBJ1-2; d_call: .; cdr3_aa: ASSIEGRPYTGYT
v_call: TRBV7-9; j_call: TRBJ1-4; d_call: .; cdr3_aa: ASSLGRLGGSVEKLF
v_call: TRBV7-2; j_call: TRBJ1-2; d_call: TRBD1; cdr3_aa: ASSLVQGANYGYT
v_call: TRBV19; j_call: TRBJ1-4; d_call: TRBD1; cdr3_aa: ASSIGTGINEKLF
v_call: TRBV7-2; j_call: TRBJ2-2; d_call: .; cdr3_aa: ASSLAPQVGELF
v_call: TRBV30; j_call: TRBJ1-1; d_call: TRBD1; cdr3_aa: AWSPGQANTEAF
v_call: TRBV2; j_call: TRBJ2-7; d_call: TRBD1; cdr3_aa: ARAGTGNSYEQY
v_call: TRBV30; j_call: TRBJ2-5; d_call: .; cdr3_aa: AWSVQETQY
v_call: TRBV19; j_call: TRBJ1-1; d_call: .; cdr3_aa: ASSFPKAATREAF
v_call: TRBV6-5; j_call: TRBJ1-2; d_call: .; cdr3_aa: ASSYQGGSGYGYT
v_call: TRBV24-1; j_call: TRBJ2-7; d_call: TRBD1; cdr3_aa: ATSNRGAFHEQY
v_call: TRBV9; j_call: TRBJ1-5; d_call: TRBD1; cdr3_aa: ASSGPGQGAFFNQPQH
v_call: TRBV5-1; j_call: TRBJ2-3; d_call: .; cdr3_aa: ASSWTRGDTQY
v_call: TRBV10-1; j_call: TRBJ1-1; d_call: .; cdr3_aa: ASSESPGRRAF
v_call: TRBV21-1; j_call: TRBJ1-1; d_call: .; cdr3_aa: ATLTGAGNTEAF
v_call: TRBV10-2; j_call: TRBJ2-7; d_call: .; cdr3_aa: ASSGNRYEQY
v_call: TRBV18; j_call: TRBJ2-4; d_call: .; cdr3_aa: ASSPQRPGGIQY
v_call: TRBV6-5; j_call: TRBJ1-2; d_call: TRBD1; cdr3_aa: ATNQGDYGYT
v_call: TRBV6-6; j_call: TRBJ2-1; d_call: TRBD2; cdr3_aa: ATYQGAGGYNEQF
v_call: TRBV10-2; j_call: TRBJ2-7; d_call: TRBD2; cdr3_aa: ASRDGTSGIHEQY
v_call: TRBV18; j_call: TRBJ2-2; d_call: TRBD2; cdr3_aa: ASSPPSGGPNTGELF
v_call: TRBV19; j_call: TRBJ2-7; d_call: .; cdr3_aa: ASSIPGVREQY
v_call: TRBV5-1; j_call: TRBJ1-1; d_call: .; cdr3_aa: ASSPQDSGTEAF
v_call: TRBV27; j_call: TRBJ1-4; d_call: TRBD1; cdr3_aa: ASSPSDRHNEKLF
v_call: TRBV7-8; j_call: TRBJ2-7; d_call: TRBD2; cdr3_aa: ASSLALAVLPSYEQY
v_call: TRBV5-6; j_call: TRBJ2-2; d_call: TRBD1; cdr3_aa: ASTPRQGNTGELF
v_call: TRBV6-2/TRBV6-3; j_call: TRBJ1-4; d_call: .; cdr3_aa: ASSPTDSRDEKLF
v_call: TRBV10-1; j_call: TRBJ1-1; d_call: TRBD1; cdr3_aa: ASSWGQGATEAF
v_call: TRBV29-1; j_call: TRBJ1-1; d_call: .; cdr3_aa: SVVGLATEAF
v_call: TRBV19; j_call: TRBJ2-7; d_call: .; cdr3_aa: ASSTESGSPYEQY
v_call: TRBV19; j_call: TRBJ1-1; d_call: TRBD1; cdr3_aa: ASSIGQGYTEAF
v_call: TRBV7-9; j_call: TRBJ2-2; d_call: .; cdr3_aa: ASSPRNTGELF
v_call: TRBV3-1/TRBV3-2; j_call: TRBJ1-3; d_call: .; cdr3_aa: ASSQGGASGNTIY
v_call: TRBV12-3/TRBV12-4; j_call: TRBJ2-7; d_call: .; cdr3_aa: ASSLAGNHEQY
v_call: TRBV28; j_call: TRBJ1-2; d_call: .; cdr3_aa: ASSPTGVQGYT
v_call: TRBV4-2; j_call: TRBJ2-3; d_call: TRBD2; cdr3_aa: ASSQELAGFTDTQY
v_call: TRBV5-1; j_call: TRBJ2-7; d_call: .; cdr3_aa: ASSRGSGGYEQY